This TCR beta chain was identified during a study of cytomegalovirus exposure and HLA in healthy donors (dated by TCRdb to about 2017). For the wider study: A later analysis indicated that the 100 to 150 validation repertoires were generated on the platform also employed for the 720 or so repertoires of the first cohort. The study aimed to test whether signatures of past pathogen exposure could be identified by cataloging public T cell receptors. A separate validation cohort of over 95 different subjects was used in addition to the approximately 670-subject first cohort. High-throughput TCR immunosequencing, statistical association of individual TCRs with disease status, and machine learning were combined to predict cytomegalovirus infection status. On the study overall, not on this receptor specifically: The study listed 164 TCR beta chains as associated with cytomegalovirus. The validation cohort had no HLA typing available for a later analysis, so co-occurrence within that cohort was assessed over all 120 or so repertoires. Cytomegalovirus status was reported to be diagnosed by the classifier with high specificity and sensitivity in both the original and validation cohorts. While some public TCRs were present in many individuals, most TCR sequences turned up only very rarely across donors. The authors suggested that the approach could potentially be extended to other disease states and immunological phenotypes. Subsequent analysis determined that TCRs grouped into clusters in the first cohort also showed a tendency toward co-occurrence across the 120 or so validation repertoires, and 94% of cluster scores exceeded 0. In vitro tests confirmed that a few of the cytomegalovirus-associated TCR beta chains recognize cytomegalovirus antigens.

The library was made by the immunoSEQ multiplex PCR assay. The authors' pipeline ran thus. A statistical classification framework was developed to diagnose cytomegalovirus status using the catalog of TCR beta chain sequences. This immuneACCESS table, as held by TCRdb, lists in-frame sequences with V and J called but not all clones. Of the missing ones, under half trace to an unresolved V gene in checked studies; the others have no known cause. V and J calls and clone size are as listed in that table; D and trimming were resolved from the DNA. This sample holds about 58,000 clones; over 85% were observed only once. Together, the top ten hold around 1% of the sample. Donors formed part of the validation cohort, which comprised 95 to 150 subjects and was distinct from the first cohort of roughly 600 subjects. V and J are truncated by 6 bases and 2 bases respectively, leaving an intervening sequence of 5 bases. Via the germline V gene, CDR1 is MNHNS and CDR2 SASEGT. Inclusive of the bounding cysteine and phenylalanine, the CDR3 is 13 residues long. This entry keeps only the CDR3 DNA: 39 bases, framed from base 1.

For this clone: The specificity of this receptor is unknown. No base qualities exist here, and no much larger clone lies one base off it.

The source of this sequence is a man aged 18-30 years in good health and CMV-seronegative. The rearrangement joined TRBV6-1 to TRBJ2-6; the D gene remains uncertain. The sample comprised PBMCs. The nucleotide sequence reads as follows: TGTGCCAGCAGCTCTGCTGGGGCCAACGTCCTGACTTTC. This codes for CASSSAGANVLTF.